A single sample gave rise to the 16 T cell receptor beta chains below, sequenced in a study of control samples from healthy donors and cancer patients. The data were produced by immunoSEQ multiplex PCR, yet TCRdb's version contains in-frame clones alone and is incomplete. The repertoire holds approximately 45,000 clones, with around 93% as singletons. The sample was PBMCs. The receptor source for this set is a woman aged 40-49 years with head and neck cancer.

The CDR3 DNA is TGCGCCAGCAGTGAGACAATGGGCTACGAGCAGTACTTC. Amino acids: CASSETMGYEQYF. The chain links TRBV10-1 to TRBJ2-7; D is uncertain. Germline assignment: CDR1 WNHNN and CDR2 SYGVQD (reference sequence). The CDR3 covers 13 residues. Between the trimmed V and J ends, which lost 2 bases and 3 bases, there was a span of 8 bases.

This chain joins TRBV12-3 or TRBV12-4 and TRBJ1-2; maybe TRBD1 (6 bases). The germline V and J ends were trimmed by 5 bases and 2 bases, with 6 bases remaining between them. The CDR3 spans 12 residues. Here the CDR3 reads CASSDRNYGYTF. The CDR3 DNA reads as TGTGCCAGCAGTGACAGGAACTATGGCTACACCTTC.

The rearrangement links TRBV7-3 to TRBJ1-1; TRBD1 matches 7 bases. The CDR3 has 17 residues. CDR1 SGHTA and CDR2 FQGTGA come from the germline V gene. J gave up 3 bases and V 0 bases, and 10 bases lay outside the gene matches. In DNA, the CDR3 is TGTGCCAGCAGCTTAACCCACCGAACTACAGGGGACACTGAAGCTTTCTTT. Its protein is CASSLTHRTTGDTEAFF.

The rearrangement uses TRBV19 and TRBJ1-1, with D unresolved. This CDR3 region has 12 residues. From germline, CDR1 is LNHDA and CDR2 SQIVND (reference sequence). Between the trimmed V and J ends, which lost 3 bases and 10 bases, there was a span of 12 bases. The DNA of the CDR3 is TGTGCCAGTAGTATCGGACCGGCGGCAGCTTTCTTT. Amino acid sequence: CASSIGPAAAFF.

The J gene is TRBJ2-3, the V gene TRBV7-8, with no clear D. Germline V gene data show CDR1 as SGHVS and CDR2 as FQNEAQ. The CDR3 has 13 residues. V was cut by 5 bases and J by 6 bases, with 12 bases left in between. The CDR3 here is CASSRPLRDTQYF. In DNA, the CDR3 is TGTGCCAGCAGCCGCCCCCTCAGGGATACGCAGTATTTT.

DNA for the CDR3: TGTGCCAGCAGTTCTCACAGGGGGTCTAACTATGGCTACACCTTC. It specifies CASSSHRGSNYGYTF. This rearrangement joins TRBV28 to TRBJ1-2, with 8 bases matching TRBD1. Germline CDR1 MDHEN, CDR2 SYDVKM. The ends lost 4 bases at V and 0 bases at J; junction bases unmatched: 4. CDR3 length equals 15 residues.

The chain employs TRBV10-3 and TRBJ1-1, with 11 bases aligning to TRBD1. Looked up from germline, CDR1 is ENHRY and CDR2 is SYGVKD. V dropped 6 bases and J dropped 6; count of bases not matched to a gene: 15. The CDR3 contains 17 residues. The chain's CDR3 is CAIRYNSIGQGASEAFF. The CDR3 nucleotides are TGTGCCATCAGATATAATTCAATCGGACAGGGGGCATCTGAAGCTTTCTTT.

The CDR3 DNA reads as TGTGCCAGCAGCCACCGGGACAGGGTGGAGCAGTTCTTC. This encodes CASSHRDRVEQFF. This chain connects TRBV3-1 (or the pseudogene TRBV3-2) to TRBJ2-1; 9 nucleotides line up with TRBD1. Germline V CDR1 and CDR2: LGHDT, YNNKEL (reference sequence). The CDR3 contains 13 residues. The trim removed 3 bases at V and 10 bases at J, leaving 4 bases unmatched.

This chain links TRBV14 with TRBJ1-2; D is ambiguous. The CDR3 runs to 17 residues. Germline CDR1 and CDR2: SGHDN and FVKESK. Trimming took off 0 bases at V and 4 bases at J, with 18 bases between the two ends. As DNA, the CDR3 is TGTGCCAGCAGCCAAGAGGCTAATAGGTCCCCCTTCTATGGCTACACCTTC. Translating gives CASSQEANRSPFYGYTF.

The gene calls are TRBV5-6 and TRBJ2-1, with D unresolved. V shed 6 bases and J shed 0 bases, with 22 bases lying between them. There are 18 residues in the CDR3. Germline V gene data show CDR1 as SGHDT and CDR2 as YYEEEE. The CDR3 sequence is CASTTLRVGISSYNEQFF. The CDR3 DNA reads as TGTGCCAGCACCACCCTCCGAGTGGGCATTAGCTCCTACAATGAGCAGTTCTTC.

This clone was detected once. The rearrangement links TRBV28 to TRBJ2-7; D is uncertain. CDR1 is MDHEN, CDR2 SYDVKM, per germline. Trimming took off 3 bases at V and 6 bases at J, with 6 bases between the two ends. The CDR3 runs 11 residues. CDR3 sequence: CASSFWGEQYF. As DNA, the CDR3 is TGTGCCAGCAGTTTCTGGGGCGAGCAGTACTTC.

The chain has TRBV2 and TRBJ1-2; the match to TRBD1 covers 7 bases. Trimming removed 6 bases from V and 1 base from J; junction bases left unmatched: 14. This CDR3 contains 17 residues. Looked up from germline, CDR1 is SNHLY and CDR2 is FYNNEI. The CDR3 sequence is CASRKNPGTAFNYGYTF. CDR3 sequence (DNA): TGTGCCAGCAGGAAAAACCCCGGGACAGCGTTTAACTATGGCTACACCTTC. Combining the CDR3 with reference TRBV2 and TRBJ1-2 gives the whole variable domain EPEVTQTPSHQVTQMGQEVILRCVPISNHLYFYWYRQILGQKVEFLVSFYNNEISEKSEIFDDQFSVERPDGSNFTLKIRSTKLEDSAMYFCASRKNPGTAFNYGYTFGSGTRLTVV.

The gene calls are TRBV15 and TRBJ1-5; possibly TRBD1 for D (6 bases). Germline loops: CDR1 LNHNV, CDR2 YYDKDF (reference sequence). V lost 3 bases and J lost 0, with 12 bases in between. The CDR3 runs to 16 residues. The CDR3 region has the DNA TGTGCCACCAGCAGGGCGGACAGACTTAGCAATCAGCCCCAGCATTTT. Its protein product is CATSRADRLSNQPQHF.

V is TRBV6-4 and J is TRBJ2-1; TRBD2 matches at 10 bases. V lost 0 bases to trimming and J lost 6 bases; unmatched junction nucleotides: 2. The germline V gene encodes CDR1 MRHNA and CDR2 SNTAGT. This CDR3 comprises 15 residues. The CDR3 protein is CASSDSAGGPNEQFF. The CDR3 DNA is TGTGCCAGCAGTGACTCAGCGGGGGGGCCCAATGAGCAGTTCTTC.

This chain joins TRBV28 and TRBJ1-1; D is uncertain. The CDR3 consists of 12 residues. Germline lookup yields CDR1 MDHEN and CDR2 SYDVKM. V lost 3 bases, J lost 4 bases, and 6 bases lay in between. The CDR3 is CASSFGSTEAFF. The CDR3 nucleotides are TGTGCCAGCAGTTTTGGGTCCACTGAAGCTTTCTTT.

The chain is built from TRBV18 and TRBJ1-1; the match to TRBD1 covers 7 bases. V shed 5 bases, J shed 7 bases, and the junction held 4 bases outside the gene matches. The germline gives CDR1 KGHSH, CDR2 LQKENI. The length of the CDR3 is 12 residues. CDR3 in amino acids: CASSMGTVEAFF. The CDR3 nucleotides read TGTGCCAGCTCAATGGGGACAGTTGAAGCTTTCTTT.